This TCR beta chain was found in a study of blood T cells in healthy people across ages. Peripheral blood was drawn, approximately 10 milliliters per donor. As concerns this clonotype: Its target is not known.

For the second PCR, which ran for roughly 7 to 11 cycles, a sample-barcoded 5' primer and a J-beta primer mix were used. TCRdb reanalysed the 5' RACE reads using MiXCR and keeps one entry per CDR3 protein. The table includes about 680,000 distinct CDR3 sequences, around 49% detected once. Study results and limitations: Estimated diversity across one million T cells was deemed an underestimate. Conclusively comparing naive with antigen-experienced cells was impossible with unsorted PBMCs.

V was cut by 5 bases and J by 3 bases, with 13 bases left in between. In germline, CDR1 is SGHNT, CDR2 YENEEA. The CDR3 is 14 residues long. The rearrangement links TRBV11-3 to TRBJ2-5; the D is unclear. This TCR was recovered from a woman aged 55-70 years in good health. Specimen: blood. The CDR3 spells CASSPGFGEETQYF. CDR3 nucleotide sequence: TGTGCCAGCAGCCCTGGGTTTGGGGAAGAGACCCAGTACTTC. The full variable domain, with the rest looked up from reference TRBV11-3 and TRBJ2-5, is EAGVVQSPRYKIIEKKQPVAFWCNPISGHNTLYWYLQNLGQGPELLIRYENEEAVDDSQLPKDRFSAERLKGVDSTLKIQPAELGDSAVYLCASSPGFGEETQYFGPGTRLLVL.